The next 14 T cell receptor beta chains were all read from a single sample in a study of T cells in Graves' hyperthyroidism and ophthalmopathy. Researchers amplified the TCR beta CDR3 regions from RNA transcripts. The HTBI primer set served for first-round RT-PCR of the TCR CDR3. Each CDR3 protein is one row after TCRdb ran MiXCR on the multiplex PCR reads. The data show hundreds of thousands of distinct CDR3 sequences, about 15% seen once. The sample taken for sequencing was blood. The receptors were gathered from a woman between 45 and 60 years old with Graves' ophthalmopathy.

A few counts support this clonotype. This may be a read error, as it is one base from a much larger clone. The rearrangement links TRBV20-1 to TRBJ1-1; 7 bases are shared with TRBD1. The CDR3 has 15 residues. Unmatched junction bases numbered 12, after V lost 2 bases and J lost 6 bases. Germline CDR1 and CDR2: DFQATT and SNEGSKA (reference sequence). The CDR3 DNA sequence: TGCAGTGCTAGACCACCCGGGACAGTAACTTCTGAAGCTTTCTTT. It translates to CSARPPGTVTSEAFF.

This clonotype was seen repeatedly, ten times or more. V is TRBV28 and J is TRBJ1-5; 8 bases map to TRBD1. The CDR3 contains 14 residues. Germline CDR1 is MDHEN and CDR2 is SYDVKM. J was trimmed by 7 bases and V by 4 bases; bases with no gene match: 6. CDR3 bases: TGTGCCAGCAGTTCGGACAGGGCGGGACAGCCCCAGCATTTT. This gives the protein CASSSDRAGQPQHF.

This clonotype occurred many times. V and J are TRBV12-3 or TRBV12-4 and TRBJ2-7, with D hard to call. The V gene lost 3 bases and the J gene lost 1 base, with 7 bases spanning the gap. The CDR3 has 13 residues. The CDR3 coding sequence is TGTGCCAGCAGTTTCGACGCTTCCTACGAGCAGTACTTC. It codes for CASSFDASYEQYF.

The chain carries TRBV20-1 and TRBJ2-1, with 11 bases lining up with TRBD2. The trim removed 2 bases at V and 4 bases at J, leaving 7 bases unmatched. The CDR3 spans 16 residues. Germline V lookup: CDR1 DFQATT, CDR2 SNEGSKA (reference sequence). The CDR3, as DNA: TGCAGTGCTAGACCTTCCCTAGCGGGAGGATACAATGAGCAGTTCTTC. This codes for CSARPSLAGGYNEQFF.

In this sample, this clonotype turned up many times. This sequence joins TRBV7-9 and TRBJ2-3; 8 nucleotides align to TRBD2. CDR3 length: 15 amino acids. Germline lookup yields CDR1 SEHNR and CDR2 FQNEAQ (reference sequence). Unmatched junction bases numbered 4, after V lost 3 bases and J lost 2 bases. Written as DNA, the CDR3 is TGTGCCAGCAGCTTTTGGCGGGGGGACACAGATACGCAGTATTTT. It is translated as CASSFWRGDTDTQYF.

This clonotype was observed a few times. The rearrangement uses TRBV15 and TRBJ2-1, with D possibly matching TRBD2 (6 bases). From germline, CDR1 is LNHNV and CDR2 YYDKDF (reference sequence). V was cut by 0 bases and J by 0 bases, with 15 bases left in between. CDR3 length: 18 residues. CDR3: CATSREFSTRSSYNEQFF. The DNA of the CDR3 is TGTGCCACCAGCAGAGAGTTTTCGACTAGAAGCTCCTACAATGAGCAGTTCTTC.

Here the CDR3 reads CATTKRDSTIGEQFF. The CDR3 DNA follows: TGTGCCACCACGAAGCGGGACTCGACCATTGGTGAGCAGTTCTTC. V is TRBV25-1 and J is TRBJ2-1; 7 bases fit TRBD2. Germline loops: CDR1 MGHDK, CDR2 SYGVNS. V shed 10 bases and J 9 bases; nucleotides not matched to a gene: 18. The CDR3 is 15 residues long.

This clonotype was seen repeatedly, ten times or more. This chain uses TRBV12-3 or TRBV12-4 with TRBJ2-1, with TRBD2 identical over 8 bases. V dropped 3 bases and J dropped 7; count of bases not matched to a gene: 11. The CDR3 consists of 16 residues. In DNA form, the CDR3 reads TGTGCCAGCAGTTTTGTTAACAGCGGGAGTAGGAATGAGCAGTTCTTC. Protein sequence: CASSFVNSGSRNEQFF.

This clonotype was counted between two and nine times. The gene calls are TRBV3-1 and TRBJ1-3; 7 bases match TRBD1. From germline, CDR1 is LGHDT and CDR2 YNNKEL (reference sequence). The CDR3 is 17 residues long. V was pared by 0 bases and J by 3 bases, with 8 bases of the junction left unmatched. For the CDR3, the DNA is TGTGCCAGCAGCCAAGAACGACAGGGTTTGCTTGGAAACACCATATATTTT. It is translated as CASSQERQGLLGNTIYF.

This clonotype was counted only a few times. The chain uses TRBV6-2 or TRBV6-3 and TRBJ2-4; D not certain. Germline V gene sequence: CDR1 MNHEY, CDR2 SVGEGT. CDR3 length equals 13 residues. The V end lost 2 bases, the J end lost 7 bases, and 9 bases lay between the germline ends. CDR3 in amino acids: CASSYTPPNIQYF. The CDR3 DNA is TGTGCCAGCAGTTACACCCCACCCAACATTCAGTACTTC.

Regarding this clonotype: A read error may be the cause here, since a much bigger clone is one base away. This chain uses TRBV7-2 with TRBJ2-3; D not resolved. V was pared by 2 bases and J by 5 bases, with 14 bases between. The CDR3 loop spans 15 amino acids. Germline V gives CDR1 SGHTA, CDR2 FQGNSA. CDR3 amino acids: CASSLRQRVLDTQYF. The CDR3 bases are TGTGCCAGCAGCTTACGGCAAAGGGTTCTAGATACGCAGTATTTT.

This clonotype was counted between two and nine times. CDR3 protein: CASSQGGSKTQYF. CDR3 nucleotides: TGTGCCAGCAGCCAAGGAGGATCCAAGACCCAGTACTTC. V and J are TRBV12-3 or TRBV12-4 and TRBJ2-5, with D tentatively TRBD2 (5 bases). V gave up 6 bases and J gave up 6 bases, with 14 bases separating them. The CDR3 consists of 13 residues.

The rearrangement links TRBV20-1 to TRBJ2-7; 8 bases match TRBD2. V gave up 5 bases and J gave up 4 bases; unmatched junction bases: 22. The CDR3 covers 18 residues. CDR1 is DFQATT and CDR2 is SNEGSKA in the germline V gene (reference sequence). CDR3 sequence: CSAWDPRGREGRAYEQYF. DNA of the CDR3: TGCAGTGCTTGGGACCCGAGGGGCCGGGAGGGCCGGGCTTACGAGCAGTACTTC.

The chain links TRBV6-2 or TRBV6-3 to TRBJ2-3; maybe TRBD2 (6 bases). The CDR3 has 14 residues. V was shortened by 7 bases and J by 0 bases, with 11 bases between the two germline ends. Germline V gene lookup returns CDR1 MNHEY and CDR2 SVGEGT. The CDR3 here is CASIRSGSTDTQYF. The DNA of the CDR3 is TGTGCCAGCATTCGTAGCGGTAGCACAGATACGCAGTATTTT.